Below are 29 T cell receptor beta chains sequenced from a single sample in a study of blood T cells in healthy people across ages. Using a J-beta primer mix together with a sample-barcoded 5' primer, a second PCR was run for roughly 6 to 12 cycles. TCRdb reprocessed the 5' RACE reads with MiXCR, giving one entry per CDR3 protein. The sample holds about 1.8 million distinct CDR3 sequences; around 48% are singletons and the top ten take less than 2.5%. Sequences were obtained from blood. The receptors come from a woman in her 40s in good health.

About this clonotype itself: The junction departs from the called germline gene at one end, perhaps through a read error. CDR3 region: CASSHSSGVGEKLFF. The CDR3 DNA reads TGTGCCAGCAGTCACTCGTCAGGGGTGGGGGAAAAACTGTTTTTT. The chain couples TRBV6-6 to TRBJ1-4, with a possible D match to TRBD1 (6 bases). The CDR3 has 15 residues. CDR1 and CDR2 (germline): MNHNY, SVGAGI (reference sequence).

The V and J genes are TRBV4-1 and TRBJ1-1; D remains unclear. Germline loops: CDR1 MGHRA, CDR2 YSYEKL. Trimming cost V 7 bases and J 1 base, with 16 bases left between them. The CDR3 loop spans 15 amino acids. CDR3 in amino acids: CASILAPSKNTEAFF. CDR3 nucleotide sequence: TGCGCCAGCATCCTGGCGCCGTCAAAGAACACTGAAGCTTTCTTT.

CDR3 sequence (DNA): TGCAGTGCTAGGTTTCGAGCGGGGAAGTTCCAAGAGACCCAGTACTTC. It specifies CSARFRAGKFQETQYF. This chain connects TRBV20-1 to TRBJ2-5, with 7 bases matching TRBD2. The CDR3 length is 16 residues. Germline values: CDR1 DFQATT, CDR2 SNEGSKA (reference sequence). Losses at the gene ends were 3 bases for V and 1 base for J; bases not matched to a gene: 11.

This clonotype came up a few times. The rearrangement uses TRBV27 and TRBJ2-7; D not certain. Trimming stripped 4 bases from V and 4 bases from J, with 11 bases between. Germline CDR1 is MNHEY and CDR2 is SMNVEV (reference sequence). The CDR3 is 13 amino acids. The CDR3 loop is CASSSRIEYEQYF. Here the CDR3 DNA reads TGTGCCAGCAGTTCCAGGATTGAGTACGAGCAGTACTTC.

The genes are TRBV27 and TRBJ2-7; no definite D call. The CDR3 covers 15 residues. The ends were cut back, 0 bases at V and 0 bases at J, with 9 bases in the middle. Germline V gene sequence: CDR1 MNHEY, CDR2 SMNVEV (reference sequence). CDR3 nucleotide sequence: TGTGCCAGCAGTTTATCTTGGCAGAGCTCCTACGAGCAGTACTTC. This gives the protein CASSLSWQSSYEQYF.

As concerns this clonotype: Germline and junction disagree at one end, which may indicate a read error. V gene TRBV12-3 or TRBV12-4 combines with J gene TRBJ1-6; D uncertain. The CDR3 is 14 residues long. The CDR3 loop reads CASTPGRDNSPLHF. CDR3 bases: TGTGCCAGCACCCCCGGGCGGGATAACTCACCCCTCCACTTT.

This clonotype was seen a handful of times. This chain links TRBV7-2 with TRBJ2-6; D may be TRBD1 (5 bases). Trimming took 5 bases from V and 6 from J, leaving 17 bases between them. Germline CDR1 is SGHTA and CDR2 is FQGNSA. CDR3 length: 16 residues. CDR3 sequence reads: CASSTQGTLEANVLTF. As DNA, the CDR3 is TGTGCCAGCAGCACCCAGGGAACCCTCGAGGCCAACGTCCTGACTTTC.

This clonotype was observed a few times. The rearrangement links TRBV2 to TRBJ2-4; perhaps TRBD2 as D (6 bases). The closer fit of TRBJ2-7 to the DNA end suggests the J call may be wrong. CDR3 length equals 15 residues. Germline loops: CDR1 SNHLY, CDR2 FYNNEI. Here the CDR3 reads CASSEAGSQGYEQYF. In DNA form, the CDR3 reads TGTGCCAGCAGTGAGGCGGGGTCCCAAGGCTACGAGCAGTACTTC.

This clonotype was seen repeatedly, ten times or more. This chain links TRBV20-1 with TRBJ2-5; 8 bases are a match to TRBD2. The J call may be incorrect, as the DNA end agrees better with TRBJ2-7. The CDR3 extends over 11 amino acids. Germline CDR1 DFQATT, CDR2 SNEGSKA (reference sequence). The CDR3 is CSASGRDEQYF. The CDR3 coding sequence is TGCAGTGCTAGCGGGAGGGACGAGCAGTACTTC.

J is TRBJ2-3 and V is TRBV7-2; 11 nucleotides line up with TRBD2. In germline, CDR1 is SGHTA, CDR2 FQGNSA. Trimming removed 5 bases from V and 4 bases from J; junction bases left unmatched: 5. The CDR3 runs to 15 residues. The CDR3 sequence is CASSGSGGAADTQYF. The CDR3, as DNA: TGTGCCAGCAGCGGTAGCGGGGGGGCGGCAGATACGCAGTATTTT.

The chain has TRBV15 and TRBJ2-5; 10 bases are shared with TRBD2. Looked up from germline, CDR1 is LNHNV and CDR2 is YYDKDF (reference sequence). The CDR3 has 14 residues. The V and J ends lost 1 base and 7 bases, in that order; junction bases with no gene match: 3. The CDR3 spells CATSRGSSGGTQYF. The CDR3 region has the DNA TGTGCCACCAGCAGAGGGTCTAGCGGGGGGACCCAGTACTTC.

This chain joins TRBV20-1 and TRBJ2-5; 9 bases fit TRBD2. Germline V gene lookup returns CDR1 DFQATT and CDR2 SNEGSKA (reference sequence). The V and J ends lost 4 bases and 0 bases, in that order; junction bases with no gene match: 12. The CDR3 contains 17 residues. The CDR3 loop reads CSATRGGAGGNQETQYF. The CDR3 DNA reads as TGCAGTGCTACCCGAGGGGGAGCGGGGGGCAACCAAGAGACCCAGTACTTC.

CDR3 bases: TGTGCCAGCAGCTTAAGTAGTCATGAGCAGTTCTTC. As protein: CASSLSSHEQFF. The chain has TRBV7-2 and TRBJ2-1, with unresolved D. The CDR3 totals 12 residues. V gave up 2 bases and J gave up 8 bases, with 7 bases separating them. Per the germline V gene, CDR1 is SGHTA and CDR2 is FQGNSA.

V is TRBV6-1 and J is TRBJ1-2, with no clear D. The V and J ends lost 0 bases and 4 bases respectively, with 9 bases between them. Germline lookup yields CDR1 MNHNS and CDR2 SASEGT. This CDR3 comprises 14 residues. The CDR3, as DNA: TGTGCCAGCAGTGAAGCCAGGACCTCCTATGGCTACACCTTC. Its translation is CASSEARTSYGYTF.

This chain links TRBV12-3 or TRBV12-4 with TRBJ2-6; D unresolved. The CDR3 totals 13 residues. V was trimmed by 9 bases and J by 0 bases, leaving 6 bases between them. CDR3 DNA: TGTGCCAGTCACCGCTCTGGGGCCAACGTCCTGACTTTC. The encoded protein is CASHRSGANVLTF.

The rearrangement joins TRBV3-1 to TRBJ2-2; a possible D gene is TRBD2 (7 bases). This CDR3 is built from 16 residues. V dropped 0 bases and J dropped 4 bases, with 12 bases sitting between them. Germline CDR1 LGHDT, CDR2 YNNKEL (reference sequence). CDR3: CASSQEGGGRTGELFF. CDR3 bases: TGTGCCAGCAGCCAAGAAGGCGGGGGCCGCACCGGGGAGCTGTTTTTT.

V and J are TRBV29-1 and TRBJ1-5; D not resolved. The CDR3 sequence is 14 residues long. V was clipped by 4 bases and J by 4 bases, with 14 bases between them. CDR1 and CDR2 from the germline V gene are SQVTM and ANQGSEA. The CDR3 spells CSVADGLGNQPQHF. The CDR3 region has the DNA TGCAGCGTTGCCGACGGGCTGGGGAATCAGCCCCAGCATTTT.

A single count supports this clonotype. This may stem from a read error, because a much larger clone lies one nucleotide away. The rearrangement links TRBV29-1 to TRBJ2-1; the D is unclear. TRBJ2-7 explains the end of the DNA better; the J call may be wrong. This CDR3 contains 10 residues. CDR1 and CDR2 (germline): SQVTM, ANQGSEA. The CDR3 region is CSAQIWEQYF. In nucleotides, the CDR3 is TGCAGCGCACAGATCTGGGAGCAGTACTTC.

This clonotype has a count of ten or more. The chain joins TRBV7-2 to TRBJ2-5; D is perhaps TRBD1 (5 bases). Germline assignment: CDR1 SGHTA and CDR2 FQGNSA. V lost 4 bases and J 5 bases, leaving 11 bases between the germline ends. The CDR3 length is 13 residues. CDR3 residues: CASSSGLGETQYF. The CDR3 region has the DNA TGTGCCAGCAGCTCAGGGCTAGGGGAGACCCAGTACTTC.

A single count supports this clonotype. The rearrangement links TRBV7-2 to TRBJ1-5; D is perhaps TRBD1 (5 bases). V was trimmed by 4 bases and J by 3 bases, leaving 10 bases between them. There are 14 residues in the CDR3. CDR1 and CDR2 (germline): SGHTA, FQGNSA. The CDR3 here is CASSSGTNNQPQHF. Written as DNA, the CDR3 is TGTGCCAGCAGCTCCGGGACCAACAATCAGCCCCAGCATTTT.

This chain uses TRBV5-1 with TRBJ1-5, with 7 bases aligning to TRBD1. This CDR3 has 16 residues. CDR1 SGHRS and CDR2 YFSETQ come from the germline V gene. The J segment lost 3 bases and the V segment lost 0 bases, leaving 6 bases of the junction unmatched. CDR3 loop: CASSLGIGTANQPQHF. The CDR3 coding sequence is TGCGCCAGCAGCTTGGGCATCGGGACAGCCAATCAGCCCCAGCATTTT.

This chain uses TRBV10-3 with TRBJ1-5; D perhaps matches TRBD1 (5 bases). The germline gives CDR1 ENHRY, CDR2 SYGVKD. The CDR3 runs 14 residues. The germline V and J ends were trimmed by 4 bases and 3 bases, with 10 bases remaining between them. The CDR3 DNA is TGTGCCATCAGTGCACGAGGGGACAATCAGCCCCAGCATTTT. Protein product: CAISARGDNQPQHF.

The chain employs TRBV3-1 and TRBJ2-5, with 8 bases identical to TRBD2. From germline, CDR1 is LGHDT and CDR2 YNNKEL (reference sequence). The CDR3 consists of 16 residues. Unmatched junction bases numbered 10, after V lost 2 bases and J lost 5 bases. The CDR3 bases are TGTGCCAGCAGCCAACAATCCGGGACGGGAGGGGAGACCCAGTACTTC. It codes for CASSQQSGTGGETQYF.

Only a few counts were recorded for this clonotype. The junction and the germline gene differ at one end; a read error may be behind it. The chain employs TRBV4-1 and TRBJ2-3; D is unclear. CDR1 and CDR2 from the germline V gene are MGHRA and YSYEKL. The CDR3 length is 15 residues. For the CDR3, the DNA is TGCGCCGGCAGCCAAAGGCCGCTAAGCACAGATACGCAGTATTTT. Amino acids: CAGSQRPLSTDTQYF.

This clonotype was detected only a few times. V gene TRBV10-3 combines with J gene TRBJ2-3; D remains unclear. The V gene's germline CDR1 is ENHRY and CDR2 SYGVKD. The length of the CDR3 is 13 residues. The ends were cut back, 4 bases at V and 0 bases at J, with 5 bases in the middle. The CDR3 reads CAISGTSTDTQYF. The CDR3 nucleotides read TGTGCCATCAGTGGAACTAGCACAGATACGCAGTATTTT.

The rearrangement uses TRBV18 and TRBJ2-1, with 8 positions matching TRBD2. J was trimmed by 0 bases and V by 8 bases; bases with no gene match: 6. CDR1 KGHSH and CDR2 LQKENI come from the germline V gene. This CDR3 is 15 amino acids long. The CDR3, as DNA: TGTGCCAGCCCATCGCTAGCGGGCTCCTACAATGAGCAGTTCTTC. Protein product: CASPSLAGSYNEQFF.

The chain employs TRBV20-1 and TRBJ2-5; 7 nucleotides align to TRBD2. V was clipped by 4 bases and J by 11 bases; unmatched bases: 16. The germline gives CDR1 DFQATT, CDR2 SNEGSKA (reference sequence). This CDR3 spans 14 amino acids. DNA for the CDR3: TGCAGTGCTAAAGTGGCGGGGGTAAGGGATGAGCAGTACTTC. It codes for CSAKVAGVRDEQYF.

V gene TRBV28 combines with J gene TRBJ2-3, with D uncertain. The CDR3 has 13 residues. V gave up 6 bases and J gave up 4 bases, with 11 bases separating them. The germline CDR1 and CDR2 sequences are MDHEN and SYDVKM. The CDR3 DNA is TGTGCCAGCAGGTTCCCGTTGGCAGATACGCAGTATTTT. It translates to CASRFPLADTQYF.

Turning to this clonotype: A much bigger clone sits one base away, suggesting this may be a read error. The chain employs TRBV6-6 and TRBJ2-1; 7 positions agree with TRBD1. CDR1 is MNHNY, CDR2 SVGAGI, per germline (reference sequence). The CDR3 loop spans 13 amino acids. V shed 2 bases and J 5 bases; nucleotides not matched to a gene: 0. This chain's CDR3 is CASSYDRDNEQFF. CDR3 coding DNA: TGTGCCAGCAGTTACGACAGGGACAATGAGCAGTTCTTC.